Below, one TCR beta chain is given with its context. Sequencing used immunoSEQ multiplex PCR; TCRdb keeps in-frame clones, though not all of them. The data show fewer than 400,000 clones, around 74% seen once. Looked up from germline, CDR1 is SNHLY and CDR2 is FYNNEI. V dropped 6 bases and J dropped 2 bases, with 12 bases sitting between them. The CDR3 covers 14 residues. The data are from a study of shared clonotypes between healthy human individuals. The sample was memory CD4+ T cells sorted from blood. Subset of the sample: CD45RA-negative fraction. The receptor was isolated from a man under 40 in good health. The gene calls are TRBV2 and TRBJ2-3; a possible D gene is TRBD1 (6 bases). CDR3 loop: CASREQGPTDTQYF. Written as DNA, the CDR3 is TGTGCCAGCAGAGAACAGGGTCCCACAGATACGCAGTATTTT.